This passage covers 20 T cell receptor beta chains from one sample sequenced in a study of cytomegalovirus exposure and HLA in healthy donors. Primers for the PCR totalled 60 Vbeta and 13 Jbeta. TCRdb's table, derived via immunoSEQ multiplex PCR, lists solely in-frame clones and lacks some. The profile covers 200,000 to 250,000 clones, with more than 75% appearing a single time and over 1% taken by the ten largest. Sequenced: PBMCs. The receptors were sampled from a human donor in good health.

The gene calls are TRBV9 and TRBJ2-3, with D unclear. Germline CDR1 reads SGDLS; CDR2 reads YYNGEE. Trimming left V 0 bases short and J 0 bases short, with 8 bases between. The CDR3 has 15 residues. The CDR3 nucleotides read TGTGCCAGCAGCGTAGTCTATACTAGCACAGATACGCAGTATTTT. This encodes CASSVVYTSTDTQYF.

The rearrangement uses TRBV28 and TRBJ1-5, with D unclear. The CDR3 totals 12 residues. Germline V gene data show CDR1 as MDHEN and CDR2 as SYDVKM. V was cut by 7 bases and J by 0 bases, with 4 bases left in between. CDR3: CASINSNQPQHF. The CDR3 coding sequence is TGTGCCAGCATAAATAGCAATCAGCCCCAGCATTTT.

This rearrangement joins TRBV18 to TRBJ2-2; D not certain. The CDR3 is 16 amino acids. Germline lookup yields CDR1 KGHSH and CDR2 LQKENI. Trimming stripped 1 base from V and 2 bases from J, with 11 bases between. The CDR3 loop reads CASSPRSQKNTGELFF. The CDR3 DNA sequence: TGTGCCAGCTCACCACGGTCACAGAAAAACACCGGGGAGCTGTTTTTT.

The J gene is TRBJ1-4, the V gene TRBV7-2, with 8 bases fitting TRBD1. Germline lookup yields CDR1 SGHTA and CDR2 FQGNSA. V was pared by 5 bases and J by 6 bases, with 5 bases of the junction left unmatched. The CDR3 runs 14 residues. The CDR3 nucleotides read TGTGCCAGCAGCACGGACAGGGCGGATGAAAAACTGTTTTTT. As protein: CASSTDRADEKLFF.

Comment on this clone: The junction departs from germline at one end; a sequencing error may be responsible. The rearrangement links TRBV7-9 to TRBJ2-3; 13 nucleotides agree with TRBD2. Looked up from germline, CDR1 is SEHNR and CDR2 is FQNEAQ (reference sequence). The CDR3 extends over 16 amino acids. The CDR3 sequence: CSSSSGLAGYTDTQYF. Here the CDR3 DNA reads TGTTCCAGCAGCTCGGGACTAGCGGGATACACAGATACGCAGTATTTT.

V usage is TRBV19 and J usage is TRBJ1-2; TRBD1 might be the D (5 bases). V shed 2 bases and J shed 2 bases, with 6 bases lying between them. This CDR3 region has 13 residues. Germline CDR1 reads LNHDA; CDR2 reads SQIVND (reference sequence). The chain's CDR3 is CASSIKGNYGYTF. The CDR3 DNA is TGTGCCAGTAGTATAAAGGGGAACTATGGCTACACCTTC. Together with reference TRBV19 and TRBJ1-2, the CDR3 gives the full variable domain: DGGITQSPKYLFRKEGQNVTLSCEQNLNHDAMYWYRQDPGQGLRLIYYSQIVNDFQKGDIAEGYSVSREKKESFPLTVTSAQKNPTAFYLCASSIKGNYGYTFGSGTRLTVV.

The J gene is TRBJ1-3, the V gene TRBV5-4; D gene unclear. Germline lookup yields CDR1 SGHNT and CDR2 YYREEE (reference sequence). There are 16 residues in the CDR3. V lost 3 bases to trimming and J lost 0 bases, with 13 bases between them. In nucleotides, the CDR3 is TGTGCCAGCAGCTATGGACCCGGGAACTCTGGAAACACCATATATTTT. Translation gives CASSYGPGNSGNTIYF.

V and J are TRBV6-6 and TRBJ2-1; 11 bases fit TRBD2. The CDR3 is 14 amino acids. The germline gives CDR1 MNHNY, CDR2 SVGAGI (reference sequence). V lost 4 bases and J lost 7; bases outside the gene matches: 3. The CDR3, as DNA: TGTGCCAGCAGTTTTACTAGCGGGAGAAATGAGCAGTTCTTC. It yields the protein CASSFTSGRNEQFF.

The CDR3 DNA is TGTGCCAGCAGGACTTCGACAGCGCCGTCCTACAATGAGCAGTTCTTC. It codes for CASRTSTAPSYNEQFF. The chain has TRBV11-2 and TRBJ2-1, with D possibly being TRBD1 (5 bases). CDR1 SGHAT and CDR2 FQNNGV come from the germline V gene. The V and J ends lost 6 bases and 1 base respectively, with 16 bases between them. CDR3 size: 16 residues.

This clone appeared a few times. The chain carries TRBV11-1 and TRBJ2-7, with 7 bases that match TRBD2. This CDR3 has 14 residues. Germline CDR1 SGHAT, CDR2 FQDESV (reference sequence). With V trimmed by 3 bases and J by 6 bases, 8 bases remained unmatched. As DNA, the CDR3 is TGTGCCAGCAGCTTGGGGAGGGGACCTTCCGAGCAGTACTTC. Protein sequence: CASSLGRGPSEQYF.

The chain is built from TRBV18 and TRBJ2-7; the match to TRBD2 covers 7 bases. This CDR3 is 14 amino acids long. From germline, CDR1 is KGHSH and CDR2 LQKENI. The V gene end was trimmed by 3 bases and the J gene end by 6 bases; junction bases not matched to a gene: 8. The CDR3 DNA is TGTGCCAGCTCACCTCGGGGAGGGAATGGCGAGCAGTACTTC. This sequence encodes CASSPRGGNGEQYF.

The rearrangement uses TRBV5-1 and TRBJ2-1; D is perhaps TRBD2 (5 bases). V lost 6 bases and J lost 1, with 20 bases in between. The CDR3 extends over 17 amino acids. CDR1 is SGHRS, CDR2 YFSETQ, per germline. CDR3 sequence: CASTPPRGDESYNEQFF. The CDR3 nucleotides read TGCGCCAGCACCCCCCCCCGGGGAGATGAATCCTACAATGAGCAGTTCTTC.

The V gene is TRBV18, the J gene TRBJ2-1, with 9 bases lining up with TRBD2. In germline, CDR1 is KGHSH, CDR2 LQKENI. V was clipped by 3 bases and J by 3 bases; unmatched bases: 9. The CDR3 totals 17 residues. CDR3 in amino acids: CASSPPGLAFFYNEQFF. Written as DNA, the CDR3 is TGTGCCAGCTCACCTCCGGGACTAGCATTCTTCTACAATGAGCAGTTCTTC.

This chain uses TRBV29-1 with TRBJ2-3, with 9 bases identical to TRBD2. In germline, CDR1 is SQVTM, CDR2 ANQGSEA. The CDR3 covers 14 residues. Unmatched junction bases numbered 13, after V lost 6 bases and J lost 9 bases. CDR3 sequence (DNA): TGCAGCGTGGGCCCAGCGGGGGGCGGGGAGACGCAGTATTTT. Protein: CSVGPAGGGETQYF.

The rearrangement uses TRBV4-1 and TRBJ2-5, with TRBD2 matching over 9 bases. The V and J ends lost 0 bases and 5 bases, in that order; junction bases with no gene match: 10. Germline CDR1 is MGHRA and CDR2 is YSYEKL. This CDR3 spans 17 amino acids. In DNA, the CDR3 is TGCGCCAGCAGCCAAGAGTCTATTGGGACTAGCTTGGAGACCCAGTACTTC. Translated, it gives CASSQESIGTSLETQYF.

The rearrangement uses TRBV4-1 and TRBJ2-2, with TRBD2 identical over 12 bases. Germline V gene lookup returns CDR1 MGHRA and CDR2 YSYEKL. The V gene end was trimmed by 0 bases and the J gene end by 8 bases; junction bases not matched to a gene: 10. The CDR3 spans 18 residues. The CDR3 DNA reads as TGCGCCAGCAGCCAAGAGTCGGCTAGCGGGAGGGCCGCTGGGGAGCTGTTTTTT. It translates to CASSQESASGRAAGELFF.

This clone was seen a few times. The rearrangement uses TRBV19 and TRBJ2-3; perhaps TRBD1 as D (5 bases). This CDR3 is 15 amino acids long. V was shortened by 7 bases and J by 1 base, with 15 bases between the two germline ends. Germline CDR1 is LNHDA and CDR2 is SQIVND (reference sequence). CDR3 nucleotide sequence: TGTGCCAGTAAACTTTCAGGGTGGGGCACAGATACGCAGTATTTT. Residues: CASKLSGWGTDTQYF.

This clone came up once. Germline and junction disagree at one end, which may indicate a read error. This sequence joins TRBV7-9 and TRBJ1-3, with TRBD1 as a possible D gene (6 bases). The CDR3 has 15 amino acids. Germline values: CDR1 SEHNR, CDR2 FQNEAQ (reference sequence). The CDR3 DNA reads as TGTTCCAGCAGCTCCGGACAGAGTGCCGGAAACACCATATATTTT. This gives the protein CSSSSGQSAGNTIYF.

V gene TRBV4-1 combines with J gene TRBJ2-7, with D perhaps matching TRBD1 (6 bases). The V end was cut by 2 bases, the J end by 4 bases, with 12 bases between. The V gene's germline CDR1 is MGHRA and CDR2 YSYEKL. The CDR3 spans 14 residues. CDR3 residues: CASSQSIQGYEQYF. The CDR3, as DNA: TGCGCCAGCAGCCAATCGATACAGGGTTACGAGCAGTACTTC.

The chain links TRBV5-5 to TRBJ2-2; 7 positions match TRBD1. Germline assignment: CDR1 SGHKS and CDR2 YYEKEE (reference sequence). V gave up 1 base and J gave up 1 base; unmatched junction bases: 10. This CDR3 has 18 amino acids. The CDR3 nucleotides read TGTGCCAGCAGCTTGTATCGGGTCTCAGGGGGGAACACCGGGGAGCTGTTTTTT. Translation gives CASSLYRVSGGNTGELFF.